This TCR beta chain is from a study of sequential checkpoint blockade in melanoma. Study-level background: Arm A got nivolumab then ipilimumab; arm B the reverse, 1:1.

Noted treatment: randomized to nivolumab then ipilimumab (arm A) or the reverse (arm B). None of the patients previously received DNA-damaging chemotherapy. Live CD3+CD8+ CD19− CD56− cells were sorted from PBMCs. Repertoires were generated with immunoSEQ multiplex PCR, while TCRdb's copy carries only in-frame clones and drops some. The top ten hold 14% to 15% of the sample, which has nearly 8,500 clones, over 85% seen once. The clonotype originates from a human donor with melanoma. Sequencing was performed on CD8+ T cells sorted from blood (inferred from file names), taken from a patient given nivolumab and ipilimumab in sequence.

CDR3 in amino acids: CASRTGWTEAFF. The CDR3 DNA is TGTGCCAGCAGGACAGGGTGGACTGAAGCTTTCTTT. The chain recombines TRBV19 with TRBJ1-1; 8 bases are a match to TRBD1. V trimming: 9 bases; J trimming: 5 bases; junction bases outside the gene matches: 5. The CDR3 covers 12 residues. Germline CDR1 LNHDA, CDR2 SQIVND (reference sequence).